One and the same sample provided the 26 T cell receptor beta chains below, sequenced in a study of patients with pleural tuberculosis. One entry per CDR3 protein results from TCRdb running MiXCR on the reads. The sample carries around 50,000 distinct CDR3 sequences, less than 8% recorded once. These receptors were collected from a human donor with pleural tuberculosis.

With regard to this clonotype: A much larger clone is a single base away; this may be a read error. The V and J genes are TRBV12-3 or TRBV12-4 and TRBJ2-5; D possibly corresponds to TRBD1 (5 bases). V dropped 1 base and J dropped 5 bases, with 8 bases sitting between them. This CDR3 has 13 amino acids. The CDR3 bases are TGTGCCAGCAGTTTAGACCAGGGTGAGACCCAGTACTTC. Its translation: CASSLDQGETQYF.

This clonotype was detected many times. The chain carries TRBV20-1 and TRBJ1-5; 8 nucleotides agree with TRBD1. The ends lost 3 bases at V and 6 bases at J; junction bases unmatched: 13. Germline CDR1 reads DFQATT; CDR2 reads SNEGSKA (reference sequence). This CDR3 is built from 16 residues. The CDR3 sequence: CSARGGTGGGPQPQHF. The CDR3 coding sequence is TGCAGTGCTAGGGGAGGGACAGGCGGGGGTCCTCAGCCCCAGCATTTT.

This clonotype has at least ten counts. The rearrangement uses TRBV7-8 and TRBJ1-2; TRBD1 aligns across 9 bases. CDR1 and CDR2 (germline): SGHVS, FQNEAQ. Trimming took 6 bases from V and 7 from J; bases not matched to a gene: 9. The CDR3 contains 14 residues. CDR3 sequence reads: CASRGEGQGIGYTF. The CDR3 nucleotides read TGTGCCAGCAGGGGAGAGGGACAGGGCATTGGCTACACCTTC.

This clonotype was seen ten or more times. The chain has TRBV20-1 and TRBJ2-3, with TRBD2 matching over 8 bases. The CDR3 has 15 residues. CDR1 is DFQATT and CDR2 is SNEGSKA in the germline V gene (reference sequence). Trimming at V came to 2 bases and at J to 4 bases, leaving 8 bases not matched to a gene. CDR3 DNA sequence: TGCAGTGCTAGAACGGGACTAGGGAACGCAGATACGCAGTATTTT. It codes for CSARTGLGNADTQYF.

This clonotype was seen at least ten times. V is TRBV20-1 and J is TRBJ1-5; the D gene is possibly TRBD1 (6 bases). The length of the CDR3 is 15 residues. Germline V lookup: CDR1 DFQATT, CDR2 SNEGSKA (reference sequence). Deletions cut 6 bases from V and 0 bases from J, with 15 bases between. CDR3 sequence reads: CSASGDAYSNQPQHF. The CDR3 DNA sequence: TGCAGTGCATCAGGGGACGCGTATAGCAATCAGCCCCAGCATTTT.

This clonotype was recorded many times. This rearrangement joins TRBV6-1 to TRBJ2-7, with D possibly TRBD2 on 5 matching bases. Per germline, CDR1 MNHNS and CDR2 SASEGT. This CDR3 region has 14 residues. Between the trimmed V and J ends, which lost 4 bases and 2 bases, there was a span of 12 bases. The CDR3 region is CASSADLSTYEQYF. The CDR3 nucleotides are TGTGCCAGCAGTGCGGACTTGTCAACCTACGAGCAGTACTTC.

This clonotype was picked up many times. The V call is TRBV14, the J call TRBJ2-1; TRBD2 matches at 11 bases. The CDR3 is 14 residues long. With 1 base clipped from V and 9 bases from J, the junction kept 2 bases outside the gene matches. Germline values: CDR1 SGHDN, CDR2 FVKESK. In DNA, the CDR3 is TGTGCCAGCAGCCAAGGCACTAGCGGGAGTGAGCAGTTCTTC. Its protein is CASSQGTSGSEQFF.

This clonotype was detected ten times or more. This chain links TRBV6-2 or TRBV6-3 with TRBJ2-2, with D unclear. CDR3 size: 16 residues. With 0 bases removed from V and 0 bases from J, the gap between germline ends came to 8 bases. Germline CDR1 is MNHEY and CDR2 is SVGEGT. CDR3 amino acids: CASSYSPFANTGELFF. In DNA, the CDR3 is TGTGCCAGCAGTTACTCGCCGTTCGCGAACACCGGGGAGCTGTTTTTT.

The chain recombines TRBV29-1 with TRBJ2-1; 8 bases are shared with TRBD2. The J segment lost 16 bases and the V segment lost 6 bases, leaving 17 bases of the junction unmatched. Germline CDR1 is SQVTM and CDR2 is ANQGSEA. CDR3 length: 13 residues. CDR3 coding DNA: TGCAGCGTCAACCCTGGGGGTAGCGGGGTAAAATTCTTC. This encodes CSVNPGGSGVKFF.

This clonotype came up many times. This chain links TRBV10-3 with TRBJ2-1; tentative D call: TRBD2 (5 bases). CDR1 is ENHRY and CDR2 is SYGVKD in the germline V gene. There are 13 residues in the CDR3. V dropped 7 bases and J dropped 3 bases, with 10 bases sitting between them. The CDR3 is CAINTRDYNEQFF. The CDR3 DNA is TGTGCCATCAATACCCGGGACTACAATGAGCAGTTCTTC.

Many counts were recorded for this clonotype. The gene calls are TRBV18 and TRBJ1-3; D remains ambiguous. CDR3 size: 15 residues. Germline loops: CDR1 KGHSH, CDR2 LQKENI. Deletions cut 2 bases from V and 0 bases from J, with 8 bases between. CDR3 amino acids: CASSPSGRSGNTIYF. CDR3 sequence (DNA): TGTGCCAGCTCACCATCAGGTCGCTCTGGAAACACCATATATTTT.

There are many counts of this clonotype. The chain has TRBV29-1 and TRBJ2-3, with 9 bases matching TRBD2. This CDR3 is 15 amino acids long. V was clipped by 4 bases and J by 2 bases; unmatched bases: 7. Germline V gene sequence: CDR1 SQVTM, CDR2 ANQGSEA. CDR3 in DNA: TGCAGCGTTGTAGTTAGCGGGAGCCCCACAGATACGCAGTATTTT. Translating it yields CSVVVSGSPTDTQYF.

This clonotype was seen many times. This rearrangement joins TRBV20-1 to TRBJ1-5, with D possibly being TRBD1 (6 bases). V lost 5 bases and J lost 7, with 18 bases in between. CDR1 and CDR2 from the germline V gene are DFQATT and SNEGSKA (reference sequence). The CDR3 loop spans 14 amino acids. The CDR3, as DNA: TGCAGTGCTTGGGACCTCAGGGGTGAACAGCCCCAGCATTTT. It yields the protein CSAWDLRGEQPQHF.

This clonotype has at least ten counts. The chain recombines TRBV10-3 with TRBJ1-3; D not resolved. The CDR3 is made up of 14 amino acids. V lost 10 bases, J lost 0 bases, and 13 bases lay in between. Germline lookup yields CDR1 ENHRY and CDR2 SYGVKD. CDR3 residues: CATSSGSSGNTIYF. The CDR3 DNA is TGTGCCACCAGCAGCGGCTCCTCTGGAAACACCATATATTTT.

This clonotype occurred many times. The chain recombines TRBV6-2 or TRBV6-3 with TRBJ2-3; TRBD2 aligns across 9 bases. Germline V gives CDR1 MNHEY, CDR2 SVGEGT. Germline trimming cut 2 bases from V and 1 base from J; bases unmatched to any gene: 4. This CDR3 region has 16 residues. The CDR3 region has the DNA TGTGCCAGCAGTTACGTCGGCGGGAGGGGCACAGATACGCAGTATTTT. The encoded protein is CASSYVGGRGTDTQYF.

Many counts were recorded for this clonotype. The V and J genes are TRBV28 and TRBJ1-6; weak D call: TRBD1 (5 bases). Trimming cost V 6 bases and J 6 bases, with 12 bases left between them. This CDR3 has 14 residues. Per the germline V gene, CDR1 is MDHEN and CDR2 is SYDVKM. The CDR3 DNA is TGTGCCAGCAGGTGGGACTCCCCTAATTCACCCCTCCACTTT. Translation gives CASRWDSPNSPLHF.

This clonotype was seen many times. A read error may account for a junction end that differs from germline. The chain has TRBV15 and TRBJ1-1; 7 nucleotides line up with TRBD1. The CDR3 covers 15 residues. CDR1 LNHNV and CDR2 YYDKDF come from the germline V gene (reference sequence). CDR3 protein: CATNRQGMSNTEAFF. DNA of the CDR3: TGTGCCACCAACAGACAGGGTATGTCGAACACTGAAGCTTTCTTT.

This clonotype was seen ten or more times. This chain links TRBV19 with TRBJ1-6; D gene unclear. Per germline, CDR1 LNHDA and CDR2 SQIVND (reference sequence). Between the trimmed V and J ends, which lost 2 bases and 10 bases, there was a span of 15 bases. The CDR3 totals 15 residues. CDR3 nucleotide sequence: TGTGCCAGTAGTATATTTGACGGCGACTGGTCACCCCTCCACTTT. Translated, it gives CASSIFDGDWSPLHF.

This clonotype was counted at least ten times. This chain uses TRBV11-1 with TRBJ2-5; TRBD1 agrees at 8 bases. The germline CDR1 and CDR2 sequences are SGHAT and FQDESV (reference sequence). This CDR3 region has 14 residues. The V gene end was trimmed by 4 bases and the J gene end by 1 base; junction bases not matched to a gene: 2. The CDR3 sequence is CASSSTGGQETQYF. In DNA form, the CDR3 reads TGTGCCAGCAGCTCTACAGGGGGCCAAGAGACCCAGTACTTC.

This clonotype was found many times. The CDR3 DNA follows: TGTGCCAGTAGTATCTTTGGGACAGGGAGCAATCAGCCCCAGCATTTT. This gives the protein CASSIFGTGSNQPQHF. The chain uses TRBV19 and TRBJ1-5, with TRBD1 matching over 9 bases. The CDR3 loop spans 16 amino acids. Germline trimming cut 3 bases from V and 1 base from J; bases unmatched to any gene: 4. CDR1 and CDR2 (germline): LNHDA, SQIVND (reference sequence).

This clonotype was seen ten or more times. The chain joins TRBV28 to TRBJ1-2; the match to TRBD1 covers 12 bases. The CDR3 contains 14 residues. Germline CDR1 and CDR2: MDHEN and SYDVKM. V shed 4 bases, J shed 8 bases, and the junction held 5 bases outside the gene matches. Written as DNA, the CDR3 is TGTGCCAGCAGTTCCGGGACAGGGGGCACCGGCTACACCTTC. This encodes CASSSGTGGTGYTF.

This clonotype occurred many times. The rearrangement joins TRBV29-1 to TRBJ1-5; 8 bases line up with TRBD1. The CDR3 runs 12 residues. CDR1 and CDR2 from the germline V gene are SQVTM and ANQGSEA. V was pared by 4 bases and J by 5 bases, with 1 base of the junction left unmatched. The CDR3 nucleotides read TGCAGCGTTGCGACAGGGGATCAGCCCCAGCATTTT. It specifies CSVATGDQPQHF.

There are many counts of this clonotype. The chain uses TRBV11-2 and TRBJ2-2; D is unclear. Trimming shortened V by 1 base and J by 8 bases, and 5 bases separated the two germline ends. Germline V lookup: CDR1 SGHAT, CDR2 FQNNGV. The CDR3 runs to 12 residues. This CDR3 reads CASSLVRGELFF. Written as DNA, the CDR3 is TGTGCCAGCAGCTTAGTTCGAGGGGAGCTGTTTTTT. The full variable domain, completed using reference TRBV11-2 and TRBJ2-2, is EAGVAQSPRYKIIEKRQSVAFWCNPISGHATLYWYQQILGQGPKLLIQFQNNGVVDDSQLPKDRFSAERLKGVDSTLKIQPAKLEDSAVYLCASSLVRGELFFGEGSRLTVL.

This clonotype was observed many times. The genes are TRBV27 and TRBJ1-1; D gene uncertain. The CDR3 is made up of 15 amino acids. The V end lost 4 bases, the J end lost 1 base, and 13 bases lay between the germline ends. CDR1 MNHEY and CDR2 SMNVEV come from the germline V gene (reference sequence). The CDR3 here is CASSSEAGRNTEAFF. The CDR3 DNA is TGTGCCAGCAGTTCTGAGGCAGGAAGGAACACTGAAGCTTTCTTT.

This rearrangement joins TRBV9 to TRBJ2-5, with a possible D match to TRBD1 (5 bases). From germline, CDR1 is SGDLS and CDR2 YYNGEE. V was cut by 2 bases and J by 3 bases, with 14 bases left in between. The CDR3 sequence is 15 residues long. CDR3 coding DNA: TGTGCCAGCAGCGTCCAAGGGGCAGTTAAAGAGACCCAGTACTTC. It encodes CASSVQGAVKETQYF. The entire variable domain, with the rest obtained from reference TRBV9 and TRBJ2-5, is as follows: DSGVTQTPKHLITATGQRVTLRCSPRSGDLSVYWYQQSLDQGLQFLIQYYNGEERAKGNILERFSAQQFPDLHSELNLSSLELGDSALYFCASSVQGAVKETQYFGPGTRLLVL.

In its sample, this clonotype was seen a few times. The genes are TRBV19 and TRBJ2-2; 9 bases are shared with TRBD2. Germline V gene data show CDR1 as LNHDA and CDR2 as SQIVND (reference sequence). The CDR3 has 13 residues. The trim removed 7 bases at V and 5 bases at J, leaving 2 bases unmatched. The CDR3 nucleotides read TGTGCCAGTACGGCGGGAGGGACCGGGGAGCTGTTTTTT. It is translated as CASTAGGTGELFF.